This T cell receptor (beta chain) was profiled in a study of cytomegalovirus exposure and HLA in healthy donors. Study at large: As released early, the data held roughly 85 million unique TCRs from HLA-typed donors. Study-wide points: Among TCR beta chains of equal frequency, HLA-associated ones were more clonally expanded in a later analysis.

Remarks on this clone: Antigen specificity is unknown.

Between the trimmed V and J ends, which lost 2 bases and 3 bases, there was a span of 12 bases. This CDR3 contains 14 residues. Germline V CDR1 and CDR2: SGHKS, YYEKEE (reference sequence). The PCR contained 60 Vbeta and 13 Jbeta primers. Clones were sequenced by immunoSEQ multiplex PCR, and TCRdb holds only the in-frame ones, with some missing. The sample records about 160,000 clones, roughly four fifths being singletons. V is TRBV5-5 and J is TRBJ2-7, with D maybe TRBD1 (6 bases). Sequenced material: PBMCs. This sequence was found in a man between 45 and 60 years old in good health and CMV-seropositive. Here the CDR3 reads CASSFFQGLYEQYF. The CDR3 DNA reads TGTGCCAGCAGCTTTTTCCAGGGGCTCTACGAGCAGTACTTC.